The 14 T cell receptor beta chains below were found in one sample sequenced in a study of blood T cells in healthy people across ages. The authors ran a second PCR of roughly 6 to 12 cycles using a sample-barcoded 5' primer and a J-beta primer mix. TCRdb reprocessed the 5' RACE reads via MiXCR and lists one record per CDR3 protein. This sample has 1.5 million to 2 million distinct CDR3 sequences, with just under 50% found just once. Sequenced: blood. These receptor sequences come from a middle-aged woman in good health.

The CDR3 sequence is CATSRAPPGLASLAKNIQYF. DNA of the CDR3: TGTGCCACCAGCAGAGCCCCCCCGGGACTAGCTTCTCTAGCCAAAAACATTCAGTACTTC. This sequence joins TRBV15 and TRBJ2-4; 9 nucleotides line up with TRBD2. The CDR3 is 20 residues long. CDR1 is LNHNV and CDR2 is YYDKDF in the germline V gene (reference sequence). The V segment lost 1 base and the J segment 0 bases; nucleotides outside the gene matches: 13.

This clonotype was detected only a few times. V gene TRBV25-1 combines with J gene TRBJ2-5; 7 bases align to TRBD2. CDR3 length: 14 amino acids. Trimming removed 2 bases from V and 4 bases from J; junction bases left unmatched: 4. Germline CDR1 reads MGHDK; CDR2 reads SYGVNS. For the CDR3, the DNA is TGTGCCAGCAGTGAAGGGGGGGTGGGAGAGACCCAGTACTTC. This translates into CASSEGGVGETQYF.

This rearrangement joins TRBV12-3 or TRBV12-4 to TRBJ2-1, with TRBD2 as a possible D gene (5 bases). The V gene lost 8 bases and the J gene lost 0 bases, with 14 bases spanning the gap. There are 15 residues in the CDR3. CDR3 sequence reads: CASSREDLSYNEQFF. The CDR3 DNA follows: TGTGCCAGCTCTCGGGAAGACCTCTCCTACAATGAGCAGTTCTTC.

The V call is TRBV20-1, the J call TRBJ1-5; tentative D call: TRBD1 (5 bases). The germline V gene has CDR1 DFQATT and CDR2 SNEGSKA (reference sequence). Trimming shortened V by 4 bases and J by 0 bases, and 13 bases separated the two germline ends. The CDR3 has 15 amino acids. The CDR3: CSATKGATSNQPQHF. DNA of the CDR3: TGCAGTGCTACTAAAGGGGCCACTAGCAATCAGCCCCAGCATTTT.

This clonotype was seen more than once but under ten times. This chain uses TRBV29-1 with TRBJ2-5, with D perhaps matching TRBD2 (6 bases). Germline CDR1 SQVTM, CDR2 ANQGSEA. V was trimmed by 7 bases and J by 4 bases, leaving 13 bases between them. The CDR3 sequence is 12 residues long. The CDR3 region is CSGLEEGETQYF. CDR3 bases: TGCAGCGGACTAGAGGAGGGAGAGACCCAGTACTTC. Full variable domain (remainder filled in from reference TRBV29-1 and TRBJ2-5): SAVISQKPSRDICQRGTSLTIQCQVDSQVTMMFWYRQQPGQSLTLIATANQGSEATYESGFVIDKFPISRPNLTFSTLTVSNMSPEDSSIYLCSGLEEGETQYFGPGTRLLVL.

This clonotype appeared a few times. J is TRBJ2-7 and V is TRBV29-1; D is perhaps TRBD1 (6 bases). This CDR3 comprises 15 residues. Trimming cost V 2 bases and J 0 bases, with 14 bases left between them. Germline loops: CDR1 SQVTM, CDR2 ANQGSEA. CDR3: CSVERQDLDSYEQYF. CDR3 bases: TGCAGCGTTGAACGACAGGACCTCGACTCCTACGAGCAGTACTTC.

A few counts support this clonotype. This chain uses TRBV6-1 with TRBJ2-6; TRBD2 aligns across 10 bases. The CDR3 is made up of 17 amino acids. V was clipped by 6 bases and J by 2 bases; unmatched bases: 7. Germline V CDR1 and CDR2: MNHNS, SASEGT. CDR3 bases: TGTGCCAGCAGCCATGGGCTAGCGGGAGCTGGGGCCAACGTCCTGACTTTC. It translates to CASSHGLAGAGANVLTF.

This clonotype was recorded once. The chain has TRBV9 and TRBJ1-2; no definite D call. In germline, CDR1 is SGDLS, CDR2 YYNGEE. This CDR3 comprises 15 residues. The ends were cut back, 0 bases at V and 1 base at J, with 10 bases in the middle. The CDR3 sequence: CASSVETTFNYGYTF. The CDR3 DNA is TGTGCCAGCAGCGTAGAGACCACTTTTAACTATGGCTACACCTTC.

The rearrangement uses TRBV4-1 and TRBJ1-4; TRBD1 aligns across 9 bases. CDR3 length: 15 residues. Germline V lookup: CDR1 MGHRA, CDR2 YSYEKL. Losses at the gene ends were 3 bases for V and 5 bases for J; bases not matched to a gene: 4. This CDR3 reads CASSQTGGTNEKLFF. CDR3 nucleotide sequence: TGCGCCAGCAGCCAGACAGGGGGAACGAATGAAAAACTGTTTTTT.

The chain uses TRBV7-2 and TRBJ1-5; weak D call: TRBD1 (6 bases). CDR3 length: 16 residues. The ends were cut back, 1 base at V and 4 bases at J, with 14 bases in the middle. Per germline, CDR1 SGHTA and CDR2 FQGNSA. The CDR3 DNA sequence: TGTGCCAGCAGCTTAGGGGTGGTAGGGGGAAATCAGCCCCAGCATTTT. Protein sequence: CASSLGVVGGNQPQHF. Full variable domain (rest looked up from reference TRBV7-2 and TRBJ1-5): GAGVSQSPSNKVTEKGKDVELRCDPISGHTALYWYRQSLGQGLEFLIYFQGNSAPDKSGLPSDRFSAERTGGSVSTLTIQRTQQEDSAVYLCASSLGVVGGNQPQHFGDGTRLSIL.

The rearrangement links TRBV7-6 to TRBJ1-4; D ambiguous. Germline assignment: CDR1 SGHVS and CDR2 FNYEAQ. The CDR3 totals 13 residues. Deletions cut 8 bases from V and 5 bases from J, with 12 bases between. CDR3 sequence: CASALVQNEKLFF. The CDR3 nucleotides are TGTGCCAGCGCTCTAGTACAGAATGAAAAACTGTTTTTT.

This chain connects TRBV7-2 to TRBJ2-6; a possible D gene is TRBD2 (6 bases). Germline CDR1 and CDR2: SGHTA and FQGNSA. Trimming removed 5 bases from V and 1 base from J, with 15 bases in between. CDR3 size: 17 residues. The CDR3 DNA follows: TGTGCCAGCAGCCCTAGCGTCCGTACTTCTGGGGCCAACGTCCTGACTTTC. The encoded protein is CASSPSVRTSGANVLTF.

V and J are TRBV4-3 and TRBJ2-3; D may be TRBD2 (5 bases). This CDR3 contains 14 residues. The V gene lost 2 bases and the J gene lost 5 bases, with 11 bases spanning the gap. Germline values: CDR1 LGHNA, CDR2 YSLEER. The CDR3 DNA sequence: TGCGCCAGCAGCCAACAACTAGTTGGAGATACGCAGTATTTT. Translated, it gives CASSQQLVGDTQYF.

The V gene is TRBV20-1, the J gene TRBJ2-5; D unclear. Germline-derived CDR1 and CDR2 are DFQATT and SNEGSKA (reference sequence). The CDR3 length is 13 residues. V gave up 5 bases and J gave up 3 bases, with 13 bases separating them. The CDR3 region is CSAPRIVEETQYF. CDR3 DNA: TGCAGTGCTCCTAGAATAGTGGAAGAGACCCAGTACTTC.